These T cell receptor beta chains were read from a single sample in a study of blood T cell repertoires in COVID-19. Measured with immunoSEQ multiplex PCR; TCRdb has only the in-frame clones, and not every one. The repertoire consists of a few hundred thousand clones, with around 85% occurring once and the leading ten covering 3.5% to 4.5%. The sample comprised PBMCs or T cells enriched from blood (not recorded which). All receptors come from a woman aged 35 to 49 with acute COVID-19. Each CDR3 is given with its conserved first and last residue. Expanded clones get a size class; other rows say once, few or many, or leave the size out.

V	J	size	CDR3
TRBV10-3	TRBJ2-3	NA	CAISRRVSGVTDTQYF
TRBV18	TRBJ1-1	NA	CASSPAFTSTEAFF
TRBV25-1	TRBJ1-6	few	CASSDATQPGSNSPLHF
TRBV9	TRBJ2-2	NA	CASAAQEGAGELFF
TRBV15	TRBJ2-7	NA	CATSRWKGFVVGTAPYEQYF
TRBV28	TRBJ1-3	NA	CASSQERLSGNTIYF
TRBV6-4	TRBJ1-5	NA	CASSGFGGRGGNSNQPQHF
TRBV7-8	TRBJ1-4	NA	CASRVTGTGTEKLFF
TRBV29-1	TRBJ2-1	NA	CSVEGHSSYNEQFF
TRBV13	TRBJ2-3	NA	CASKNRELSDTQYF
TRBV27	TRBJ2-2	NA	CASSLDSAGPNTGELFF
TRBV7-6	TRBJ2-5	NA	CASSFSVADQETQYF
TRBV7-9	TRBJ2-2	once	CASSPLGLAGRTGELFF
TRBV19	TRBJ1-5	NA	CASNPTGGTQPQHF
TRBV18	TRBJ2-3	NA	CASSRDSSTDTQYF
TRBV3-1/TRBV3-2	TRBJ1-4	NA	CASSNSGGISNEKLFF
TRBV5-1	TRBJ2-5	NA	CASSVGGVETQYF
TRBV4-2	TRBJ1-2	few	CASSQEDRGHYGYTF
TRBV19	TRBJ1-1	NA	CASSRGYTEAFF
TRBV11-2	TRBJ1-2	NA	CASSLNPGRKGPLRGYTF
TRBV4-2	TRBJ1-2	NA	CASSPEQGYFMGYTF
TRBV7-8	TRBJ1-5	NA	CASSLPGQGGNQPQHF
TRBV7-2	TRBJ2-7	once	CASSPPMRDRVHEQYF
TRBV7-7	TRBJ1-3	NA	CASSPLRNSGNTIYF
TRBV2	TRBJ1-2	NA	CASSRTYSTGPMGYTF
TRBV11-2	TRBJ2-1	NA	CASSLESQGYNEQFF
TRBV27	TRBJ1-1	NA	CASSLSLGKNTEAFF
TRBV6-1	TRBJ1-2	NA	CASSPSGTGAGYTF
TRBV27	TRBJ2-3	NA	CASSLGTSGSTDTQYF
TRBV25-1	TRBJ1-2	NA	CASSTGATNYGYTF
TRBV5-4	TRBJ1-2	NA	CASSFPAEHYGYTF
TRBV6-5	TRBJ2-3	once	CASARGASTDTQYF
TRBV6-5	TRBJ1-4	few	CASSRTVANEKLFF
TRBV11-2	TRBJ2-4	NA	CASSPLAGRGNIQYF
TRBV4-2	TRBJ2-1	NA	CASSLRTSGDNEQFF
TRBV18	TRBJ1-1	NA	CASSPGTESEAFF
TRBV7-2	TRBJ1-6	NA	CASSFRGQPNSPLHF
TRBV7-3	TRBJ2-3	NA	CASSRQGVRADTQYF
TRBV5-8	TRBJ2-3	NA	CASSLEKGGGITDTQYF
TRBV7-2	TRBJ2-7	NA	CASSSTPGYEQYF
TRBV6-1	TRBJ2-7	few	CASSDYNRGPYEQYF
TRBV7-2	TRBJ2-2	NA	CASSSLAGGPTGELFF
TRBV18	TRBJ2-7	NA	CASSPQPTYEQYF
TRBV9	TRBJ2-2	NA	CASSVQDSGAGELFF
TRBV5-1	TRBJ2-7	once	CASSLGPAGLAYEQYF
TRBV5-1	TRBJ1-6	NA	CASSRDIPNSPLHF
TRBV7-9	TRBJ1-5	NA	CASSFVRFGQGLNQPQHF
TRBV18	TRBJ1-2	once	CASSPTGRHLNGGYTF
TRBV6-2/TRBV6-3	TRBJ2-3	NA	CASSSRSGRGLLYYTDTQYF
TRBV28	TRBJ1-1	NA	CASSLRGHTEAFF
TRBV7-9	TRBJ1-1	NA	CASSFTTNTEAFF
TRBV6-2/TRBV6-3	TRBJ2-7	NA	CASSYPADRNLDYEQYF
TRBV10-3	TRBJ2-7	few	CAISTYGTSGYEQYF